These T cell receptor beta chains were read from a single sample in a study of technical replicates of blood from a few donors. Here immunoSEQ multiplex PCR was the method, and the copy in TCRdb shows in-frame clones only, minus some. In the table there are approximately 68,000 clones, under 98% of which are singletons. The sequenced sample was T cells isolated from PBMCs. The source of these receptors is a human donor in good health. Both conserved end residues are part of each CDR3. The D gene is left open where the match is weak. Size is omitted from some rows. Given values are once, few, many or a class for expanded clones.

V gene,D gene,clone size,CDR3 length,J gene,CDR3 protein,CDR3 DNA
TRBV30,TRBD2,NA,15,TRBJ2-3,CAWSALSGSTDTQYF,TGTGCCTGGAGTGCGCTTAGCGGGAGCACAGATACGCAGTATTTT
TRBV7-9,NA,NA,15,TRBJ2-7,CASSLEGRVFDEQYF,TGTGCCAGCAGCTTAGAGGGCAGGGTCTTCGACGAGCAGTACTTC
TRBV5-1,TRBD1,NA,15,TRBJ1-1,CASSLWDRVDTEAFF,TGCGCCAGCAGCTTATGGGACAGGGTAGACACTGAAGCTTTCTTT
TRBV10-3,NA,NA,15,TRBJ2-2,CAISEVVVQPGELFF,TGTGCCATCAGTGAGGTAGTAGTTCAACCCGGGGAGCTGTTTTTT
TRBV7-9,NA,NA,13,TRBJ2-7,CASSLAGEGEQYF,TGTGCCAGCAGCTTAGCGGGAGAAGGCGAGCAGTACTTC
TRBV7-9,TRBD2,NA,18,TRBJ2-3,CASSSGVAGGLSPDTQYF,TGTGCCAGCAGCTCAGGGGTGGCGGGAGGGTTATCTCCAGATACGCAGTATTTT
TRBV6-6,NA,NA,13,TRBJ1-1,CASSFTGWTEAFF,TGTGCCAGCAGTTTTACAGGATGGACTGAAGCTTTCTTT
TRBV10-3,TRBD2,NA,14,TRBJ2-7,CAISEAGGSYEQYF,TGTGCCATCAGTGAGGCGGGAGGCTCCTACGAGCAGTACTTC
TRBV6-5,NA,NA,12,TRBJ1-2,CASKSGQTGYTF,TGTGCCAGCAAATCGGGACAAACCGGCTACACCTTC
TRBV5-4,TRBD1,NA,12,TRBJ2-7,CASSLAGGEQYF,TGTGCCAGCAGCTTGGCAGGGGGCGAGCAGTACTTC
TRBV4-1,NA,NA,11,TRBJ2-3,CASSQRGTQYF,TGCGCCAGCAGCCAAAGGGGAACGCAGTATTTT
TRBV7-2,TRBD2,NA,16,TRBJ2-3,CASSLGPSGSSDTQYF,TGTGCCAGCAGCTTAGGGCCTAGCGGGAGTTCAGATACGCAGTATTTT
TRBV2,NA,NA,15,TRBJ1-4,CASSDPGQFFGKLFF,TGTGCCAGCAGTGATCCGGGACAATTCTTCGGAAAACTGTTTTTT
TRBV4-1,TRBD1,NA,14,TRBJ1-4,CASSQRQGNEKLFF,TGCGCCAGCAGCCAACGACAGGGTAATGAAAAACTGTTTTTT
TRBV5-1,NA,NA,15,TRBJ2-5,CASRTLTGSGGTQYF,TGCGCCAGCCGTACACTGACAGGGTCCGGGGGGACCCAGTACTTC
TRBV9,NA,NA,15,TRBJ2-5,CASSVGRPLQETQYF,TGTGCCAGCAGCGTAGGGCGGCCCCTGCAAGAGACCCAGTACTTC
TRBV6-5,NA,NA,12,TRBJ2-3,CASRALGDTQYF,TGTGCCAGCAGGGCCCTTGGAGATACGCAGTATTTT
TRBV9,NA,NA,13,TRBJ2-3,CASSVAGTDTQYF,TGTGCCAGCAGCGTAGCGGGAACAGATACGCAGTATTTT
TRBV5-4,NA,NA,14,TRBJ1-1,CASSLGGYNTEAFF,TGTGCCAGCAGCTTGGGAGGGTATAACACTGAAGCTTTCTTT
TRBV7-7,TRBD2,NA,16,TRBJ2-3,CASSLGLAGGGDTQYF,TGTGCCAGCAGCTTAGGACTAGCGGGAGGGGGAGATACGCAGTATTTT
TRBV7-9,TRBD2,NA,15,TRBJ2-7,CASSPMVGRAYEQYF,TGTGCCAGCAGCCCAATGGTAGGGAGGGCCTACGAGCAGTACTTC
TRBV30,TRBD2,NA,16,TRBJ2-1,CAWGLAGVPSYNEQFF,TGTGCCTGGGGCCTAGCGGGAGTGCCCTCCTACAATGAGCAGTTCTTC
TRBV7-3,TRBD2,NA,18,TRBJ2-3,CASSSPSGRASGTDTQYF,TGTGCCAGCAGCAGTCCTAGCGGGAGGGCCTCTGGCACAGATACGCAGTATTTT
TRBV27,TRBD2,NA,16,TRBJ2-5,CASSLTAGVRGETQYF,TGTGCCAGCAGTTTAACAGCGGGAGTTCGGGGAGAGACCCAGTACTTC
TRBV5-1,TRBD1,NA,13,TRBJ1-3,CASWGQSGNTIYF,TGCGCCAGCTGGGGACAGTCTGGAAACACCATATATTTT
TRBV2,NA,NA,16,TRBJ1-5,CASSEQGRRDNQPQHF,TGTGCCAGCAGTGAACAGGGACGGAGGGACAATCAGCCCCAGCATTTT
TRBV11-2,TRBD1,NA,15,TRBJ2-5,CASTPRQGARETQYF,TGTGCCAGCACTCCTCGACAGGGGGCGAGAGAGACCCAGTACTTC
TRBV5-6,NA,NA,17,TRBJ2-5,CASSFYNRTARKETQYF,TGTGCCAGCAGCTTTTATAACCGGACAGCGCGAAAAGAGACCCAGTACTTC
TRBV2,TRBD1,NA,15,TRBJ2-1,CASSEEQGAYNEQFF,TGTGCCAGCAGTGAAGAACAGGGGGCTTACAATGAGCAGTTCTTC
TRBV7-3,NA,NA,13,TRBJ2-2,CASSGQNTGELFF,TGTGCCAGCAGCGGACAGAACACCGGGGAGCTGTTTTTT
TRBV30,NA,NA,14,TRBJ2-1,CAWKARSDYNEQFF,TGTGCCTGGAAAGCGAGGTCCGACTACAATGAGCAGTTCTTC
TRBV7-2,NA,once,14,TRBJ1-3,CASSLSGGGFTIYF,TGTGCCAGCAGCTTGTCTGGGGGAGGTTTCACCATATATTTT
TRBV6-5,TRBD1,NA,14,TRBJ2-1,CATFRDRIYNEQFF,TGTGCCACCTTCCGGGACAGAATCTACAATGAGCAGTTCTTC
TRBV4-1,NA,NA,16,TRBJ1-5,CASSQDGTRADQPQHF,TGCGCCAGCAGCCAAGATGGAACCAGGGCAGATCAGCCCCAGCATTTT
TRBV29-1,TRBD2,NA,14,TRBJ2-1,CSVVRSGLEFSQFF,TGCAGCGTTGTCCGGAGTGGACTAGAGTTTTCGCAGTTCTTC
TRBV18,TRBD1,NA,14,TRBJ2-7,CASSWDRGRYEQYF,TGTGCCAGCTCATGGGACAGGGGGCGGTACGAGCAGTACTTC
TRBV4-1,NA,NA,16,TRBJ2-6,CASSQDLGSGANVLTF,TGCGCCAGCAGCCAAGATCTCGGGTCTGGGGCCAACGTCCTGACTTTC
TRBV27,NA,NA,15,TRBJ1-1,CASSFSGAANTEAFF,TGTGCCAGCAGTTTTTCAGGGGCGGCCAACACTGAAGCTTTCTTT
TRBV6-1,NA,NA,11,TRBJ2-7,CASYRAYEQYF,TGTGCCAGCTACAGAGCCTACGAGCAGTACTTC
TRBV5-1,TRBD2,once,16,TRBJ2-3,CASSLVLTSGTDTQYF,TGCGCCAGCAGCTTGGTCTTAACTAGCGGAACAGATACGCAGTATTTT
TRBV7-9,TRBD2,NA,15,TRBJ2-2,CASHLTSGVTGELFF,TGTGCCAGCCACCTTACCAGCGGGGTGACCGGGGAGCTGTTTTTT